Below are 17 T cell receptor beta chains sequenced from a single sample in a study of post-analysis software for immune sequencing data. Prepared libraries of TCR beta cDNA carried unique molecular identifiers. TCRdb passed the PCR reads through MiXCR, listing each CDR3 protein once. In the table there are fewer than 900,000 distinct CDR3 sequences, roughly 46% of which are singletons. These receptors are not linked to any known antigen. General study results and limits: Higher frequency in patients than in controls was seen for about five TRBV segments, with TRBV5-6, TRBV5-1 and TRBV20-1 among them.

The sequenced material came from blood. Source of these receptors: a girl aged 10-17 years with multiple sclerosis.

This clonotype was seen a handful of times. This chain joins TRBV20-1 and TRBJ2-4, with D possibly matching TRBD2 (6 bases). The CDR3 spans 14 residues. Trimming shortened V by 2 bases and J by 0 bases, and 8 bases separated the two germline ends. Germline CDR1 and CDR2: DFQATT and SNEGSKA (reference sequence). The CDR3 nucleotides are TGCAGTGCTAGACTGGGACTAGCCAAAAACATTCAGTACTTC. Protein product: CSARLGLAKNIQYF.

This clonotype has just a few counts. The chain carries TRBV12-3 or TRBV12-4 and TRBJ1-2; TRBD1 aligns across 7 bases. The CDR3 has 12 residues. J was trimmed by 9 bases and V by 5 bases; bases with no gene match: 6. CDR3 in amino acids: CASSGNRGSYTF. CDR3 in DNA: TGTGCCAGCAGTGGGAACAGGGGAAGCTACACCTTC.

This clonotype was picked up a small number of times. CDR3 residues: CASSLESRPYTEAFF. CDR3 nucleotide sequence: TGTGCCAGCAGCTTAGAGTCCAGACCCTACACTGAAGCTTTCTTT. This rearrangement joins TRBV7-9 to TRBJ1-1; no clear D gene. The CDR3 is 15 amino acids. The V gene's germline CDR1 is SEHNR and CDR2 FQNEAQ (reference sequence). Trimming took 1 base from V and 3 from J, leaving 12 bases between them.

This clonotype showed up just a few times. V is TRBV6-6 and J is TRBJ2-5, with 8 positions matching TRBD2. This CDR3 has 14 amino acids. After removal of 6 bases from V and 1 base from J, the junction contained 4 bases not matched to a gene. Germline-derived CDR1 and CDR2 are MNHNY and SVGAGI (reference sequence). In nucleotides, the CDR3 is TGTGCCAGCAGCCGACTAGCGCTCCAAGAGACCCAGTACTTC. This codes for CASSRLALQETQYF.

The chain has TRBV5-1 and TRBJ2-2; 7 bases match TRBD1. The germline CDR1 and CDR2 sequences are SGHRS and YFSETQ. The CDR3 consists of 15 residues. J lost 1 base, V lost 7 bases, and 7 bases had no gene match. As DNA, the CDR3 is TGCGCCAGCGGACCGGGACAGATGAACACCGGGGAGCTGTTTTTT. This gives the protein CASGPGQMNTGELFF.

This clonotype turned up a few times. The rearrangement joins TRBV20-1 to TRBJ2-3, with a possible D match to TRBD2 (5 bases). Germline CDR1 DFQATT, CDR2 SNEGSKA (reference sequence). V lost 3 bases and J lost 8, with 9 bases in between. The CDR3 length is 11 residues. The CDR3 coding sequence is TGCAGTGCTAGTAACCGGGGTACGCAGTATTTT. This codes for CSASNRGTQYF.

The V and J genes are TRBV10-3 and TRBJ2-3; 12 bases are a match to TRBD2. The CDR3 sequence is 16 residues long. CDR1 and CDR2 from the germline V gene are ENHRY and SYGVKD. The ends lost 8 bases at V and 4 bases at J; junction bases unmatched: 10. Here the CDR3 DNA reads TGTGCCATCGCTAGCGGGAGGGCCCTCGGGGCAGATACGCAGTATTTT. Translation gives CAIASGRALGADTQYF.

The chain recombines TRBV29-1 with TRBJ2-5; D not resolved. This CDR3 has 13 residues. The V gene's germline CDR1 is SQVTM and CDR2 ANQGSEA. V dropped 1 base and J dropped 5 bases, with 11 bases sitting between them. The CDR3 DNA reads TGCAGCGTTGAAGGGGCCCGGCGGGAGACCCAGTACTTC. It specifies CSVEGARRETQYF.

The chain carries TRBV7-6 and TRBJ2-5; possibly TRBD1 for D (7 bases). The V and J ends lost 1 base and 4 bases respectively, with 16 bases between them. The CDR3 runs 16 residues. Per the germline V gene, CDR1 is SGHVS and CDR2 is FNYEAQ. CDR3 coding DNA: TGTGCCAGCAGCTTAGTATCAGGGCAGGGGGGAGAGACCCAGTACTTC. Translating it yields CASSLVSGQGGETQYF.

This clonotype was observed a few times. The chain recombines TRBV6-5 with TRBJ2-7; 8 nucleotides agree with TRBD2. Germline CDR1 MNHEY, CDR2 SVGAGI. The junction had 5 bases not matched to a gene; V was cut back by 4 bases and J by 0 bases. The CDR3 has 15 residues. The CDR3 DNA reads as TGTGCCAGCAGTTCCGGGACTAGGCACTCCTACGAGCAGTACTTC. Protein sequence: CASSSGTRHSYEQYF.

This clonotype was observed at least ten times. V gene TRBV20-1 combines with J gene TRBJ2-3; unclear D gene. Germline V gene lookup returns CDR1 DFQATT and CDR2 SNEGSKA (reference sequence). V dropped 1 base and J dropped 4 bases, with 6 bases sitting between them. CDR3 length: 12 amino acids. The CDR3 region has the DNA TGCAGTGCTAGAGTCAGAGCAGATACGCAGTATTTT. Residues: CSARVRADTQYF.

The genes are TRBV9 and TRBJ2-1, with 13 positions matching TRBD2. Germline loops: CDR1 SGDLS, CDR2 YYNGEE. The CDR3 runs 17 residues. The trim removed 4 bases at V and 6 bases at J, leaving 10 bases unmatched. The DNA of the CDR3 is TGTGCCAGCAGCCCGAGGACCGGACTAGCGGGAGTCAATGAGCAGTTCTTC. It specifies CASSPRTGLAGVNEQFF.

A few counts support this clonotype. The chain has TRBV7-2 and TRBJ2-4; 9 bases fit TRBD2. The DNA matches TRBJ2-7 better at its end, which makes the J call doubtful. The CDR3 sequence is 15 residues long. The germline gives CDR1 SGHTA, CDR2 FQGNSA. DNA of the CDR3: TGTGCCAGCAGAGGATTAGCGGGAGATCTCTACGAGCAGTACTTC. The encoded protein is CASRGLAGDLYEQYF.

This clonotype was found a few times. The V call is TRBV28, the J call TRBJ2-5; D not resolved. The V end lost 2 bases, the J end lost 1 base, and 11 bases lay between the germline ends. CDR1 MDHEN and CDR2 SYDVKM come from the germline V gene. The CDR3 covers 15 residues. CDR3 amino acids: CASSLARRTQETQYF. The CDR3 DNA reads TGTGCCAGCAGTTTAGCCCGGCGGACCCAAGAGACCCAGTACTTC.

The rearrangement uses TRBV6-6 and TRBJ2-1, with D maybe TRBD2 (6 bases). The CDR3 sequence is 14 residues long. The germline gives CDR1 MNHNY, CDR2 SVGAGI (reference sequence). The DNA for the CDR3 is TGTGCGGCGGTAGCGGACGGGCCCTACAATGAGCAGTTCTTC. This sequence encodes CAAVADGPYNEQFF.

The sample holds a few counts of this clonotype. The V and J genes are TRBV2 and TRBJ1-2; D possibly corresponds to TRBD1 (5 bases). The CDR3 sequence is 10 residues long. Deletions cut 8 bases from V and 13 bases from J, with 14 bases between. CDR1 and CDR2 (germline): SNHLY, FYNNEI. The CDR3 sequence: CASGDFLRTF. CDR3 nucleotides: TGTGCCAGCGGGGACTTTCTACGCACCTTC.

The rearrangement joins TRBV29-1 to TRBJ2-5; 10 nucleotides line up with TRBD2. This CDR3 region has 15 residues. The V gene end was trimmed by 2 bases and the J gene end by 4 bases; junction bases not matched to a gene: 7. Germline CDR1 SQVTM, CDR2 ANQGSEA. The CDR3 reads CSVELASGSGETQYF. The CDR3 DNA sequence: TGCAGCGTTGAATTGGCTAGCGGGAGTGGAGAGACCCAGTACTTC.